Detailed here is one TCR beta chain. This specimen comes from a study of blood T cell repertoires in COVID-19. Germline CDR1 reads LGHDT; CDR2 reads YNNKEL (reference sequence). J was trimmed by 3 bases and V by 10 bases; bases with no gene match: 12. The CDR3 is 16 amino acids. How the authors handled the data: Researchers report that nucleated cell counts were estimated from reference gene primer amplification. Profiling relied on immunoSEQ multiplex PCR, and the TCRdb table lists in-frame clones only, not all of them. V and J calls and clone size are those listed in that table; D and trimming were worked out from the DNA. The repertoire holds under 200,000 clones, with less than 90% as singletons.

The sample taken for sequencing was peripheral blood. The V gene is TRBV3-1 (or the pseudogene TRBV3-2), the J gene TRBJ2-2, with 9 bases identical to TRBD2. The TCR sequence derives from a man between 60 and 75 years old with acute or convalescent COVID-19. The CDR3 nucleotides read TGTGCCATTCGGACTCGCGGGGGGGCGGACACCGGGGAGCTGTTTTTT. Translated, it gives CAIRTRGGADTGELFF.